This entry lists 15 T cell receptor beta chains sequenced from one sample in a study of T cell responses to AZD1222 COVID-19 vaccine. This table comes from immunoSEQ multiplex PCR, and its TCRdb copy is limited to in-frame clones, with some not included. The data show 170,000 or so clones, over 75% seen once. The sequencing here drew on peripheral blood, taken on day 0 of AZD1222 vaccination. These receptors all stem from an adult in good health.

This clone was detected only a few times. V gene TRBV10-3 combines with J gene TRBJ2-5; D gene uncertain. The CDR3 loop spans 14 amino acids. The germline V and J ends were trimmed by 4 bases and 2 bases, with 11 bases remaining between them. CDR1 and CDR2 from the germline V gene are ENHRY and SYGVKD. The CDR3 DNA follows: TGTGCCATCAGTGCGTCGCTAGAACAAGAGACCCAGTACTTC. Its translation: CAISASLEQETQYF.

V and J are TRBV7-2 and TRBJ2-1, with D unresolved. Per the germline V gene, CDR1 is SGHTA and CDR2 is FQGNSA. Trimming removed 1 base at V and 7 bases at J, with 11 bases between. There are 14 residues in the CDR3. In DNA, the CDR3 is TGTGCCAGCAGCTTAGGGCAGGTCGGGAATGAGCAGTTCTTC. This sequence encodes CASSLGQVGNEQFF.

This chain uses TRBV5-4 with TRBJ2-2; TRBD2 is a possible D gene (7 bases). This CDR3 comprises 15 residues. V dropped 4 bases and J dropped 2 bases, with 12 bases sitting between them. The germline CDR1 and CDR2 sequences are SGHNT and YYREEE (reference sequence). The CDR3 DNA follows: TGTGCCAGCAGCAGCGGGACACCAAACACCGGGGAGCTGTTTTTT. It codes for CASSSGTPNTGELFF.

The chain uses TRBV28 and TRBJ1-4, with TRBD1 matching 7 bases. Germline trimming cut 8 bases from V and 11 bases from J; bases unmatched to any gene: 11. The CDR3 loop spans 13 amino acids. Looked up from germline, CDR1 is MDHEN and CDR2 is SYDVKM. CDR3 bases: TGTGCCAGCGTAAAGGGGGCGGGTGGGAAACTGTTTTTT. Translation gives CASVKGAGGKLFF.

The rearrangement joins TRBV18 to TRBJ1-3; TRBD1 might be the D (5 bases). V lost 3 bases and J 2 bases, leaving 11 bases between the germline ends. The CDR3 covers 15 residues. CDR1 is KGHSH and CDR2 is LQKENI in the germline V gene. CDR3 loop: CASSPGAPTGNTIYF. As DNA, the CDR3 is TGTGCCAGCTCACCCGGGGCGCCCACTGGAAACACCATATATTTT.

The V and J genes are TRBV28 and TRBJ1-2, with a possible D match to TRBD1 (6 bases). Germline loops: CDR1 MDHEN, CDR2 SYDVKM. Trimming pared 2 bases from V and 8 bases from J, leaving 12 bases between. The CDR3 totals 13 residues. The CDR3 sequence is CASSLLQGRGYTF. Here the CDR3 DNA reads TGTGCCAGCAGTTTACTACAGGGTCGGGGCTACACCTTC.

The chain joins TRBV10-2 to TRBJ1-3; D possibly corresponds to TRBD1 (6 bases). CDR1 and CDR2 (germline): WSHSY, SAAADI. The CDR3 spans 13 residues. V was shortened by 6 bases and J by 4 bases, with 10 bases between the two germline ends. The CDR3 bases are TGCGCCAGCAGCGGACAGCTAGGAAACACCATATATTTT. Translating gives CASSGQLGNTIYF.

V usage is TRBV11-3 and J usage is TRBJ1-2; 7 bases map to TRBD1. The CDR3 runs 14 residues. J lost 0 bases, V lost 5 bases, and 3 bases had no gene match. Germline V CDR1 and CDR2: SGHNT, YENEEA. The CDR3 loop is CASSPDRANYGYTF. The CDR3 DNA reads as TGTGCCAGCAGCCCTGACAGGGCTAACTATGGCTACACCTTC.

V is TRBV9 and J is TRBJ2-7; 7 nucleotides match TRBD1. This CDR3 region has 14 residues. In germline, CDR1 is SGDLS, CDR2 YYNGEE. Germline trimming cut 4 bases from V and 2 bases from J; bases unmatched to any gene: 6. The CDR3 coding sequence is TGTGCCAGCAGCATCTCGGGACAGCCCTACGAGCAGTACTTC. Translated: CASSISGQPYEQYF.

This chain connects TRBV5-6 to TRBJ1-6; 7 bases are shared with TRBD1. The CDR3 is made up of 14 amino acids. Germline lookup yields CDR1 SGHDT and CDR2 YYEEEE. Losses at the gene ends were 7 bases for V and 5 bases for J; bases not matched to a gene: 6. The CDR3 protein is CASFPGQHNSPLHF. The CDR3 DNA is TGTGCCAGCTTCCCGGGACAGCATAATTCACCCCTCCACTTT. The variable domain in full, with the rest retrieved from reference TRBV5-6 and TRBJ1-6, is DAGVTQSPTHLIKTRGQQVTLRCSPKSGHDTVSWYQQALGQGPQFIFQYYEEEERQRGNFPDRFSGHQFPNYSSELNVNALLLGDSALYLCASFPGQHNSPLHFGNGTRLTVT.

Notes on this clone: Other DNA sequences in this specimen translate into the identical CDR3. The J gene is TRBJ1-1, the V gene TRBV6-5; a weak D match, TRBD1 (6 bases). The CDR3 has 13 residues. The germline V gene encodes CDR1 MNHEY and CDR2 SVGAGI. V was clipped by 4 bases and J by 2 bases, with 8 bases between them. The DNA of the CDR3 is TGTGCCAGCAGTTGGACAGCAAACACTGAAGCTTTCTTT. Translating gives CASSWTANTEAFF.

The chain uses TRBV10-3 and TRBJ1-4, with D possibly matching TRBD1 (6 bases). V lost 3 bases, J lost 4 bases, and 18 bases lay in between. Germline V gene data show CDR1 as ENHRY and CDR2 as SYGVKD. The CDR3 runs to 17 residues. CDR3 sequence reads: CAISERPRDTFNEKLFF. The CDR3 nucleotides read TGTGCCATCAGTGAAAGACCAAGGGACACCTTTAATGAAAAACTGTTTTTT.

The chain links TRBV7-9 to TRBJ2-5, with D perhaps TRBD1 (5 bases). Germline V gene lookup returns CDR1 SEHNR and CDR2 FQNEAQ (reference sequence). The V gene lost 1 base and the J gene lost 4 bases, with 7 bases spanning the gap. The CDR3 is 13 residues long. The CDR3 region is CASSLGQGETQYF. The CDR3 coding sequence is TGTGCCAGCAGCTTAGGTCAGGGAGAGACCCAGTACTTC.

The V and J genes are TRBV7-9 and TRBJ2-3; 7 bases map to TRBD1. The V and J ends lost 4 bases and 0 bases, in that order; junction bases with no gene match: 4. Germline V CDR1 and CDR2: SEHNR, FQNEAQ (reference sequence). This CDR3 is 15 amino acids long. CDR3 DNA sequence: TGTGCCAGCAGCTCCCGGACAGGAAGCACAGATACGCAGTATTTT. This gives the protein CASSSRTGSTDTQYF.

The gene calls are TRBV12-3 or TRBV12-4 and TRBJ1-1; unclear D gene. Trimming took off 7 bases at V and 1 base at J, with 10 bases between the two ends. The CDR3 covers 13 residues. Written as DNA, the CDR3 is TGTGCCAGCAACCTAAGGAAGAACACTGAAGCTTTCTTT. Translation gives CASNLRKNTEAFF.